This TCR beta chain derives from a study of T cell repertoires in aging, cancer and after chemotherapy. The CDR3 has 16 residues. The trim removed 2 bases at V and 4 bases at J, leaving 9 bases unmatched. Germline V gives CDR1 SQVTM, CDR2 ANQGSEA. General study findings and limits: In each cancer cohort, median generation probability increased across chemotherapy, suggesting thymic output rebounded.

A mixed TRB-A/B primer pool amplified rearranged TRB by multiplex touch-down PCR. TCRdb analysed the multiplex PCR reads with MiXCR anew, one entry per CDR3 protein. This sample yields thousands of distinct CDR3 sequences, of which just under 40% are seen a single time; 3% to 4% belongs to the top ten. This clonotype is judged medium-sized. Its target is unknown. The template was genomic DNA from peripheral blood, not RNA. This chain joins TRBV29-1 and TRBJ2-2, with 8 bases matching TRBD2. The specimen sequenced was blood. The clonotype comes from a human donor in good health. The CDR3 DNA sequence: TGCAGCGTTGAAACTGTCGGGGGGGACTCCACCGGGGAGCTGTTTTTT. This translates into CSVETVGGDSTGELFF.